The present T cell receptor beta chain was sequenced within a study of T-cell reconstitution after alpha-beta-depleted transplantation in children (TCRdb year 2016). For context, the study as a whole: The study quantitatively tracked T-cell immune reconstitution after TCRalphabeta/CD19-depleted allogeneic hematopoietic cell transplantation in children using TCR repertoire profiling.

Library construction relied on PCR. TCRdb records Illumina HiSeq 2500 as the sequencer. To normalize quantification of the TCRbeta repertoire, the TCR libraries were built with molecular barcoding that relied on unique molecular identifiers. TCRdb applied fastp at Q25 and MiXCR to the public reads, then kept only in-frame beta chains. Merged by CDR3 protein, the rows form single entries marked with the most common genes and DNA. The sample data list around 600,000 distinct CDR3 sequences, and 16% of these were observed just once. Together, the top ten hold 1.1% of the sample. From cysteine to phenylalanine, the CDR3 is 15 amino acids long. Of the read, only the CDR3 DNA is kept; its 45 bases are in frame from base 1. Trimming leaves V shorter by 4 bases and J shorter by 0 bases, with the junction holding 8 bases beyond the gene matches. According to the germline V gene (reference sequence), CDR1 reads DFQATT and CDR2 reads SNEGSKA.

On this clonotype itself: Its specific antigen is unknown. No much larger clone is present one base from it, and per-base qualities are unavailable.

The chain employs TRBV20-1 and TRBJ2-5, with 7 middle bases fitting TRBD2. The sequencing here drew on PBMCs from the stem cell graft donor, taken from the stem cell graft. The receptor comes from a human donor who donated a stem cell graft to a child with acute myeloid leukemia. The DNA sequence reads TGCAGTGCTACGCTGACTAGCTGGTACCAAGAGACCCAGTACTTC. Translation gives CSATLTSWYQETQYF.